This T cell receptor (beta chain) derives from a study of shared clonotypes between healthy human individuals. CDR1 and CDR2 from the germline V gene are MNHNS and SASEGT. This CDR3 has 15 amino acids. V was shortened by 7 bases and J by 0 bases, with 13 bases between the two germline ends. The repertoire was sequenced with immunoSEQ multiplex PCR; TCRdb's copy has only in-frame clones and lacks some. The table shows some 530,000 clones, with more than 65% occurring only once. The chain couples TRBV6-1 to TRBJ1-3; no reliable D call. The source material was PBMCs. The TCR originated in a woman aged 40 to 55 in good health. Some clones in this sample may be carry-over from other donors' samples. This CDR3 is CASKLGLRSGNTIYF. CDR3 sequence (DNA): TGTGCCAGCAAGTTGGGATTGCGCTCTGGAAACACCATATATTTT.